This entry lists 18 T cell receptor beta chains sequenced from one sample in a study of OX40 agonist ivuxolimab in advanced cancers. Assay used: immunoSEQ multiplex PCR; TCRdb lists only in-frame clones, some missing. The table has around 110,000 clones, approximately 92% seen once. Sequencing used CD4+ or CD8+ T cells sorted from blood, obtained in a trial of the OX40 agonist ivuxolimab. The receptor source for this set is an adult with an advanced solid tumor such as melanoma, head and neck, liver or kidney cancer.

V gene TRBV7-2 combines with J gene TRBJ1-4; the match to TRBD1 covers 9 bases. Germline CDR1 and CDR2: SGHTA and FQGNSA. Trimming took 1 base from V and 8 from J; bases not matched to a gene: 5. The CDR3 totals 15 residues. The chain's CDR3 is CASSLDPTGGEKLFF. In DNA, the CDR3 is TGTGCCAGCAGCTTAGACCCGACAGGGGGAGAAAAACTGTTTTTT.

J is TRBJ1-4 and V is TRBV7-2, with 7 bases that match TRBD1. The CDR3 loop spans 15 amino acids. CDR1 SGHTA and CDR2 FQGNSA come from the germline V gene. Trimming cost V 7 bases and J 0 bases; bases outside gene matches: 5. The DNA of the CDR3 is TGTGCCAGCACCTCCGGGACAGCAACTAATGAAAAACTGTTTTTT. Its translation: CASTSGTATNEKLFF. The complete variable domain, with remaining parts taken from reference TRBV7-2 and TRBJ1-4, reads GAGVSQSPSNKVTEKGKDVELRCDPISGHTALYWYRQSLGQGLEFLIYFQGNSAPDKSGLPSDRFSAERTGGSVSTLTIQRTQQEDSAVYLCASTSGTATNEKLFFGSGTQLSVL.

This chain uses TRBV28 with TRBJ1-6, with 11 bases identical to TRBD1. Germline V CDR1 and CDR2: MDHEN, SYDVKM. The CDR3 has 17 amino acids. After removal of 5 bases from V and 9 bases from J, the junction contained 12 bases not matched to a gene. The CDR3, as DNA: TGTGCCAGCAGTCTAAGGACAGGGGGCGTTAAGAGTTCACCCCTCCACTTT. Residues: CASSLRTGGVKSSPLHF. The whole variable domain, remainder taken from reference TRBV28 and TRBJ1-6, is DVKVTQSSRYLVKRTGEKVFLECVQDMDHENMFWYRQDPGLGLRLIYFSYDVKMKEKGDIPEGYSVSREKKERFSLILESASTNQTSMYLCASSLRTGGVKSSPLHFGNGTRLTVT.

This rearrangement joins TRBV7-6 to TRBJ2-7; D perhaps matches TRBD2 (6 bases). This CDR3 is 16 amino acids long. Germline V gene data show CDR1 as SGHVS and CDR2 as FNYEAQ. V was cut by 5 bases and J by 4 bases, with 21 bases left in between. The chain's CDR3 is CASSPLTRVGGYEQYF. Here the CDR3 DNA reads TGTGCCAGCAGCCCGCTGACAAGAGTGGGGGGTTACGAGCAGTACTTC.

V gene TRBV5-5 combines with J gene TRBJ2-2; TRBD1 might be the D (5 bases). Germline lookup yields CDR1 SGHKS and CDR2 YYEKEE (reference sequence). Trimming removed 4 bases from V and 0 bases from J, with 10 bases in between. The CDR3 extends over 15 amino acids. The CDR3 coding sequence is TGTGCCAGCAGCCCTCGGACAACGAACACCGGGGAGCTGTTTTTT. This gives the protein CASSPRTTNTGELFF.

The CDR3 reads CASSPDPKGIEQYF. The CDR3 DNA reads as TGTGCCAGCAGCCCGGACCCGAAGGGCATCGAGCAGTACTTC. This chain links TRBV5-5 with TRBJ2-7; D remains ambiguous. Germline CDR1 reads SGHKS; CDR2 reads YYEKEE (reference sequence). The V gene lost 4 bases and the J gene lost 6 bases, with 17 bases spanning the gap. The CDR3 consists of 14 residues.

This clone occurred once. V and J are TRBV18 and TRBJ2-5, with D unclear. The CDR3 is 13 residues long. Germline assignment: CDR1 KGHSH and CDR2 LQKENI. V was trimmed by 7 bases and J by 2 bases, leaving 11 bases between them. The CDR3 protein is CASLEFQQETQYF. Written as DNA, the CDR3 is TGTGCCAGCTTAGAATTTCAGCAAGAGACCCAGTACTTC.

The gene calls are TRBV28 and TRBJ2-1; TRBD1 might be the D (6 bases). Trimming pared 4 bases from V and 10 bases from J, leaving 11 bases between. CDR3 length: 12 residues. CDR1 is MDHEN, CDR2 SYDVKM, per germline. CDR3 region: CASSSGVGEQFF. CDR3 nucleotides: TGTGCCAGCAGTTCAGGGGTAGGCGAGCAGTTCTTC.

The V gene is TRBV30, the J gene TRBJ1-1, with 8 bases lining up with TRBD1. CDR1 and CDR2 from the germline V gene are GTSNPN and SVGIG (reference sequence). Trimming at V came to 6 bases and at J to 5 bases, leaving 5 bases not matched to a gene. This CDR3 comprises 12 residues. The CDR3 DNA sequence: TGTGCCTGCGGACAGGGCTATACTGAAGCTTTCTTT. Translated: CACGQGYTEAFF.

This chain uses TRBV2 with TRBJ1-5; no clear D gene. In germline, CDR1 is SNHLY, CDR2 FYNNEI. V lost 4 bases and J lost 7, with 17 bases in between. This CDR3 comprises 15 residues. The CDR3 is CASSADALRGQPQHF. The CDR3 DNA reads as TGTGCCAGCAGTGCGGACGCCCTCAGAGGCCAGCCCCAGCATTTT.

The V and J genes are TRBV18 and TRBJ1-6; no firm D call. Germline V gene data show CDR1 as KGHSH and CDR2 as LQKENI. The CDR3 extends over 17 amino acids. V was cut by 6 bases and J by 5 bases, with 20 bases left in between. CDR3 sequence (DNA): TGTGCCAGCTCCCCAGTGGGCCTAGGCCGGGATAATTCACCCCTCCACTTT. This codes for CASSPVGLGRDNSPLHF.

This chain links TRBV28 with TRBJ1-3; D gene unclear. This CDR3 is 14 amino acids long. The ends were cut back, 3 bases at V and 1 base at J, with 7 bases in the middle. Germline V gene data show CDR1 as MDHEN and CDR2 as SYDVKM. The CDR3, as DNA: TGTGCCAGCAGTTTCTACAGTTCTGGAAACACCATATATTTT. It is translated as CASSFYSSGNTIYF.

The V call is TRBV29-1, the J call TRBJ2-1; 7 positions agree with TRBD1. Germline trimming cut 0 bases from V and 6 bases from J; bases unmatched to any gene: 5. The V gene's germline CDR1 is SQVTM and CDR2 ANQGSEA. The CDR3 has 14 residues. The CDR3 region has the DNA TGCAGCGTTGAAGAGGTGGACAGGTTCAATGAGCAGTTCTTC. As protein: CSVEEVDRFNEQFF.

V is TRBV5-1 and J is TRBJ2-6; D is unresolved. V lost 0 bases and J 3 bases, leaving 10 bases between the germline ends. The germline CDR1 and CDR2 sequences are SGHRS and YFSETQ. CDR3 length: 16 amino acids. CDR3 loop: CASSLDAFGGANVLTF. CDR3 sequence (DNA): TGCGCCAGCAGCTTGGACGCCTTTGGTGGGGCCAACGTCCTGACTTTC.

The V and J genes are TRBV7-2 and TRBJ1-5; 7 bases are a match to TRBD1. Germline V lookup: CDR1 SGHTA, CDR2 FQGNSA. V shed 5 bases and J 5 bases; nucleotides not matched to a gene: 9. This CDR3 spans 15 amino acids. The DNA for the CDR3 is TGTGCCAGCAGCCGGGGACAGACCCTTTATCAGCCCCAGCATTTT. This encodes CASSRGQTLYQPQHF. The full variable domain, rest sourced from reference TRBV7-2 and TRBJ1-5, is GAGVSQSPSNKVTEKGKDVELRCDPISGHTALYWYRQSLGQGLEFLIYFQGNSAPDKSGLPSDRFSAERTGGSVSTLTIQRTQQEDSAVYLCASSRGQTLYQPQHFGDGTRLSIL.

The chain employs TRBV6-5 and TRBJ2-7; 10 bases are a match to TRBD1. Trimming cost V 6 bases and J 2 bases; bases outside gene matches: 7. CDR1 is MNHEY and CDR2 is SVGAGI in the germline V gene. CDR3 length equals 15 residues. The CDR3 region has the DNA TGTGCCAGCAGCACTGAGACAGGGGGCGCCTACGAGCAGTACTTC. The encoded protein is CASSTETGGAYEQYF.

The rearrangement links TRBV4-1 to TRBJ1-5, with a tentative D call TRBD1 (5 bases). Germline V gene sequence: CDR1 MGHRA, CDR2 YSYEKL. The CDR3 is 16 residues long. V lost 0 bases to trimming and J lost 5 bases, with 14 bases between them. CDR3 bases: TGCGCCAGCAGCCAAGATCTCGGGACTGAGCATCAGCCCCAGCATTTT. Translated: CASSQDLGTEHQPQHF.

The genes are TRBV5-1 and TRBJ1-4; 10 bases map to TRBD1. Germline lookup yields CDR1 SGHRS and CDR2 YFSETQ. The V and J ends lost 4 bases and 2 bases, in that order; junction bases with no gene match: 2. The CDR3 covers 15 residues. CDR3 sequence reads: CASSTTGGTNEKLFF. The CDR3 nucleotides are TGCGCCAGCAGCACGACAGGGGGCACTAATGAAAAACTGTTTTTT.